This T cell receptor (beta chain) was recovered during a study of T cell responses to AZD1222 COVID-19 vaccine. Study information: Timing groups of about 4 and about 12 weeks for second doses were pooled.

Study findings and constraints: Close to half of all spike-specific TCRs reportedly target regions of the variants that are unmutated. The sample set comprised mostly white British donors with more females, and clonal diversity was possibly underestimated.

The protocol was immunoSEQ multiplex PCR, while the TCRdb copy is restricted to in-frame clones and leaves out a portion. Found here are tens of thousands of clones, 89% of them singletons; the top ten hold less than 2.5%. Trimming removed 1 base from V and 3 bases from J, with 9 bases in between. Germline lookup yields CDR1 SGHTA and CDR2 FQGNSA. This CDR3 region has 15 residues. In regard to this clone: As yet, its antigen is unknown.

The TCR originated in an adult in good health. This material consisted of peripheral blood, taken on day 0 of AZD1222 vaccination. J is TRBJ1-4 and V is TRBV7-2; possibly TRBD1 for D (5 bases). The CDR3 nucleotides read TGTGCCAGCAGCTTAGTAGGGACCTCTAATGAAAAACTGTTTTTT. Translation gives CASSLVGTSNEKLFF.